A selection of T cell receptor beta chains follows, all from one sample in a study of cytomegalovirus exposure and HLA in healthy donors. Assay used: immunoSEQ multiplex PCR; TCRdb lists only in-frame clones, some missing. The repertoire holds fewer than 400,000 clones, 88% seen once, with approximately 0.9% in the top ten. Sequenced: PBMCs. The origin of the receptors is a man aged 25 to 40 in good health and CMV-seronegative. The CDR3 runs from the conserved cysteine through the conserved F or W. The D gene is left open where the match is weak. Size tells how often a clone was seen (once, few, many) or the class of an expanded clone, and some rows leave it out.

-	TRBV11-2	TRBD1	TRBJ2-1	CASIGTGVYNEQFF	TGTGCCAGCATCGGGACAGGGGTCTACAATGAGCAGTTCTTC
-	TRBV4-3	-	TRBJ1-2	CASSHAGVTNYGYTF	TGCGCCAGCAGCCATGCAGGGGTGACTAACTATGGCTACACCTTC
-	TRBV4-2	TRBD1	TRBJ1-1	CASSQDQGAGTEAFF	TGTGCCAGCAGCCAAGATCAGGGGGCCGGCACTGAAGCTTTCTTT
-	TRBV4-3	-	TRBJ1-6	CASSQDNLYNSPLHF	TGCGCCAGCAGCCAAGATAACCTATATAATTCACCCCTCCACTTT
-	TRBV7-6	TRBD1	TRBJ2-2	CASSPNRGDTGELFF	TGTGCCAGCAGCCCGAACAGGGGTGACACCGGGGAGCTGTTTTTT
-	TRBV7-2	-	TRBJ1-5	CASSLRGNQPQHF	TGTGCCAGCAGCTTACGAGGAAATCAGCCCCAGCATTTT
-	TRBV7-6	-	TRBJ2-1	CASSLVFGVENEQFF	TGTGCCAGCAGCTTAGTATTCGGGGTAGAAAATGAGCAGTTCTTC
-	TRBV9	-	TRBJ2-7	CASSPSQGQAYEQYF	TGTGCCAGCAGCCCATCTCAGGGGCAGGCCTACGAGCAGTACTTC
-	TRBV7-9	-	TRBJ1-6	CASSPGGGYPPLHF	TGTGCCAGCAGCCCCGGGGGGGGCTATCCACCCCTCCACTTT
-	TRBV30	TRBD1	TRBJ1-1	CAWSTGTGFPYTEAFF	TGTGCCTGGAGCACCGGGACAGGGTTTCCGTACACTGAAGCTTTCTTT
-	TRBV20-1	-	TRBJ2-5	CSARAQETQYF	TGCAGTGCCAGGGCCCAAGAGACCCAGTACTTC
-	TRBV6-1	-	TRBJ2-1	CASSEIGGGNEQFF	TGTGCCAGCAGTGAAATAGGGGGAGGGAATGAGCAGTTCTTC
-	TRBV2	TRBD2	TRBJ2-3	CASRPYSTSGGTTDTQYF	TGTGCCAGCCGCCCTTATTCGACTAGCGGGGGGACCACAGATACGCAGTATTTT
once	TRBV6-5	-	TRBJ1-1	CASSSQQNTEAFF	TGTGCCAGCAGTTCACAGCAGAACACTGAAGCTTTCTTT
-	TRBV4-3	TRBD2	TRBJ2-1	CASSQEMGLAGGTEQFF	TGCGCCAGCAGCCAAGAAATGGGACTAGCGGGGGGGACCGAGCAGTTCTTC
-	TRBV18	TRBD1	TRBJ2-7	CASSPQNFRQGNYEQYF	TGTGCCAGCTCACCTCAAAACTTTCGACAGGGAAACTACGAGCAGTACTTC
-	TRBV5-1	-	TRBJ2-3	CASSSLDGSTDTQYF	TGCGCCAGCAGCTCTCTAGACGGAAGCACAGATACGCAGTATTTT
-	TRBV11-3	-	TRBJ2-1	CASSQTRGSYNEQFF	TGTGCCAGCAGCCAAACCAGGGGTTCCTACAATGAGCAGTTCTTC
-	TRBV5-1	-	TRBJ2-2	CASSLVTGGGTGELFF	TGCGCCAGCAGCTTGGTGACGGGGGGCGGCACCGGGGAGCTGTTTTTT
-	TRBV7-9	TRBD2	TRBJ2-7	CASSSGVGGGANYEQYF	TGTGCCAGCAGCTCTGGGGTGGGCGGGGGAGCCAACTACGAGCAGTACTTC
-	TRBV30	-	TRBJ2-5	CAWNPQGPETQYF	TGTGCCTGGAACCCACAGGGCCCAGAGACCCAGTACTTC
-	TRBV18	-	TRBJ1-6	CASSRDNSPLHF	TGTGCCAGCTCGCGCGATAATTCACCCCTCCACTTT
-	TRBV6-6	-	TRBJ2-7	CASNQNGILGGEQYF	TGTGCCAGCAATCAAAACGGGATCTTAGGGGGCGAGCAGTACTTC
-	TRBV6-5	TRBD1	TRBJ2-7	CASSSDRGLYEQYF	TGTGCCAGCAGCTCCGACAGGGGGCTGTACGAGCAGTACTTC
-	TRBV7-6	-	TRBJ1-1	CASSLGQGNTEAFF	TGTGCCAGCAGCTTAGGGCAGGGGAACACTGAAGCTTTCTTT
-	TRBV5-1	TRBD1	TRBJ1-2	CASSPTVTGGSYGYTF	TGCGCCAGCAGCCCGACCGTGACAGGGGGGAGCTATGGCTACACCTTC
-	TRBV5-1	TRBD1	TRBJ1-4	CASSLGTGLGTNEKLFF	TGCGCCAGCAGCTTAGGGACAGGGCTTGGGACTAATGAAAAACTGTTTTTT
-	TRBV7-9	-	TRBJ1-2	CASSSTQGRGFNYGYTF	TGTGCCAGCAGCTCTACTCAAGGGCGGGGCTTTAACTATGGCTACACCTTC
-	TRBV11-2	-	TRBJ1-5	CASSLGAGPNQPQHF	TGTGCCAGCAGCTTAGGGGCGGGCCCCAATCAGCCCCAGCATTTT
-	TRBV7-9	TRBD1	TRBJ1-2	CASSSLPGTADGYTF	TGTGCCAGCAGCTCCCTCCCCGGGACAGCCGATGGCTACACCTTC
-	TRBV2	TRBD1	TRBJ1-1	CASSDGQGASGAFF	TGTGCCAGCAGTGACGGACAGGGGGCATCGGGTGCTTTCTTT